Below are 29 T cell receptor beta chains sequenced from a single sample in a study of regulatory T cells in long-lasting Graves disease. TCR beta libraries were built with iRepertoire HTBI primers and Arm-PCR of CDR3 regions. TCRdb used MiXCR to reprocess the multiplex PCR reads, holding one entry per CDR3 protein. This sample has around 450,000 distinct CDR3 sequences, with 20% to 25% found just once. Time point described: persistent/refractory GD, antithyroid drugs over 5 years with positive TRAb. Isolated PBMC RNA provided the starting material for the TCR library. This specimen was peripheral blood mononuclear cells (PBMCs), taken when the disease was refractory, from a patient treated with antithyroid drugs. The receptor source for this set is a female donor with Graves disease.

This clonotype was observed a few times. This chain connects TRBV4-2 to TRBJ1-2; no clear D gene. V was pared by 0 bases and J by 2 bases, with 7 bases between. Germline loops: CDR1 LGHNA, CDR2 YNFKEQ. This CDR3 is built from 14 residues. The CDR3 DNA sequence: TGTGCCAGCAGCCAAGAGTCAGAGAACTATGGCTACACCTTC. Encoded protein: CASSQESENYGYTF.

At least ten counts were recorded for this clonotype. The chain links TRBV28 to TRBJ1-5, with TRBD1 as a possible D gene (6 bases). The CDR3 spans 16 residues. Trimming shortened V by 2 bases and J by 5 bases, and 16 bases separated the two germline ends. Germline V gene data show CDR1 as MDHEN and CDR2 as SYDVKM. CDR3 protein: CASSLGSGGHDQPQHF. CDR3 nucleotides: TGTGCCAGCAGTTTAGGTTCCGGGGGCCACGATCAGCCCCAGCATTTT.

This clonotype was recorded many times. V and J are TRBV12-3 or TRBV12-4 and TRBJ1-4; 9 bases fit TRBD1. The CDR3 totals 15 residues. V was clipped by 5 bases and J by 4 bases; unmatched bases: 5. The CDR3 DNA reads as TGTGCCAGCAGTCAAGGGGACAGGGTTAATGAAAAACTGTTTTTT. It codes for CASSQGDRVNEKLFF.

This chain links TRBV7-9 with TRBJ2-6, with 14 bases lining up with TRBD2. The length of the CDR3 is 20 residues. The germline gives CDR1 SEHNR, CDR2 FQNEAQ (reference sequence). Trimming at V came to 1 base and at J to 2 bases, leaving 7 bases not matched to a gene. CDR3 protein: CASSLGLAGGGLTGANVLTF. The CDR3 DNA reads TGTGCCAGCAGCTTAGGACTAGCGGGAGGGGGTTTGACTGGGGCCAACGTCCTGACTTTC.

This clonotype was seen many times. The rearrangement uses TRBV28 and TRBJ2-2; 7 nucleotides align to TRBD1. V shed 0 bases, J shed 7 bases, and the junction held 17 bases outside the gene matches. This CDR3 spans 19 amino acids. Per the germline V gene, CDR1 is MDHEN and CDR2 is SYDVKM. The CDR3 spells CASSLWTPIFRQGGGELFF. CDR3 DNA: TGTGCCAGCAGTTTATGGACGCCTATTTTCCGACAGGGCGGCGGGGAGCTGTTTTTT.

The DNA for the CDR3 is TGTGCCAGCAGTGAAAAATTGGAGTACAGGGCGAACACTGAAGCTTTCTTT. It codes for CASSEKLEYRANTEAFF. The rearrangement joins TRBV6-1 to TRBJ1-1, with D tentatively TRBD1 (6 bases). Deletions cut 2 bases from V and 1 base from J, with 17 bases between. There are 17 residues in the CDR3. Germline V lookup: CDR1 MNHNS, CDR2 SASEGT.

The chain joins TRBV15 to TRBJ2-7, with 9 bases matching TRBD1. Germline CDR1 LNHNV, CDR2 YYDKDF (reference sequence). J was trimmed by 6 bases and V by 0 bases; bases with no gene match: 9. This CDR3 has 16 amino acids. CDR3 region: CATSRDLQGARCEQYF. CDR3 coding DNA: TGTGCCACCAGCAGAGATCTACAGGGGGCTAGGTGCGAGCAGTACTTC.

J is TRBJ2-7 and V is TRBV12-3 or TRBV12-4; D possibly matches TRBD1 or TRBD2 (8 bases each). This CDR3 is built from 15 residues. Trimming removed 6 bases from V and 6 bases from J, with 21 bases in between. The CDR3 is CASSDSGTGLSEQYF. The CDR3 DNA follows: TGTGCCAGCAGCGATAGCGGGACAGGTCTCTCCGAGCAGTACTTC.

This clonotype has at least ten counts. The chain joins TRBV15 to TRBJ1-5; TRBD1 is a possible D gene (5 bases). V lost 0 bases and J lost 5, with 20 bases in between. Germline V gene sequence: CDR1 LNHNV, CDR2 YYDKDF (reference sequence). This CDR3 contains 18 residues. CDR3 amino acids: CATSRDRGGLSPHQPQHF. The CDR3 DNA follows: TGTGCCACCAGCAGAGATCGGGGGGGTCTTTCCCCCCATCAGCCCCAGCATTTT.

This clonotype was detected ten times or more. The chain uses TRBV30 and TRBJ2-6; D might be TRBD1 (6 bases). Trimming left V 6 bases short and J 6 bases short, with 12 bases between. The CDR3 loop spans 13 amino acids. Germline V gene data show CDR1 as GTSNPN and CDR2 as SVGIG (reference sequence). The CDR3 spells CACQQGPANVLTF. The CDR3 coding sequence is TGTGCCTGCCAACAGGGTCCGGCCAACGTCCTGACTTTC.

This clonotype was found many times. The gene calls are TRBV12-3 or TRBV12-4 and TRBJ1-1, with D perhaps matching TRBD1 (5 bases). The CDR3 consists of 11 residues. The germline V and J ends were trimmed by 8 bases and 5 bases, with 9 bases remaining between them. This CDR3 is CASLRGTEAFF. The CDR3 DNA reads as TGTGCCAGCCTTAGGGGAACTGAAGCTTTCTTT.

This clonotype has only a few counts. The V call is TRBV20-1, the J call TRBJ2-7, with 7 bases fitting TRBD1. V lost 6 bases to trimming and J lost 1 base; unmatched junction nucleotides: 12. Germline values: CDR1 DFQATT, CDR2 SNEGSKA (reference sequence). The CDR3 is 15 amino acids. The CDR3 nucleotides are TGCAGTGCCGCTACCCCGGGACAGAGTTCCTACGAGCAGTACTTC. As protein: CSAATPGQSSYEQYF.

This clonotype has more than one count but fewer than ten. This chain connects TRBV5-1 to TRBJ1-2, with D perhaps TRBD1 (6 bases). This CDR3 is built from 13 residues. Germline CDR1 SGHRS, CDR2 YFSETQ. Trimming stripped 4 bases from V and 6 bases from J, with 13 bases between. CDR3 loop: CASSVTGLNGYTF. CDR3 DNA sequence: TGCGCCAGCAGCGTGACAGGTTTGAATGGCTACACCTTC.

A note on this clonotype: A much larger clone lies a single base off, so this may be a read error. The CDR3 DNA follows: TGTGCCAGCAGGGGAGCGGGGACAGGGGATCAGCAGTACTTC. This translates into CASRGAGTGDQQYF. The chain carries TRBV28 and TRBJ2-7, with 10 positions matching TRBD1. CDR1 is MDHEN and CDR2 is SYDVKM in the germline V gene. The CDR3 length is 14 residues. J was trimmed by 8 bases and V by 6 bases; bases with no gene match: 10.

The chain joins TRBV20-1 to TRBJ2-5, with TRBD2 matching over 11 bases. The CDR3 runs 18 residues. V trimming: 3 bases; J trimming: 0 bases; junction bases outside the gene matches: 12. Germline assignment: CDR1 DFQATT and CDR2 SNEGSKA (reference sequence). The CDR3 nucleotides are TGCAGTGCTAGGCCAACGACTAGCGGGACTGGGTACCAAGAGACCCAGTACTTC. This translates into CSARPTTSGTGYQETQYF.

This clonotype was seen many times. The rearrangement uses TRBV7-2 and TRBJ2-7; D might be TRBD1 (6 bases). This CDR3 region has 13 residues. Looked up from germline, CDR1 is SGHTA and CDR2 is FQGNSA. Trimming took 5 bases from V and 6 from J, leaving 14 bases between them. DNA of the CDR3: TGTGCCAGCAGCCGGGACATCTGGGGCGAGCAGTACTTC. Its translation is CASSRDIWGEQYF.

This clonotype was counted many times. The CDR3 loop reads CASSSWGGGGQPQHF. The CDR3 DNA is TGTGCCAGCAGCTCATGGGGGGGCGGGGGTCAGCCCCAGCATTTT. This chain links TRBV12-3 or TRBV12-4 with TRBJ1-5, with D maybe TRBD1 (6 bases). The CDR3 runs to 15 residues. The ends were cut back, 6 bases at V and 6 bases at J, with 18 bases in the middle.

The sample holds many counts of this clonotype. The rearrangement links TRBV9 to TRBJ2-5; D is unresolved. This CDR3 comprises 13 residues. With 0 bases removed from V and 1 base from J, the gap between germline ends came to 4 bases. Germline loops: CDR1 SGDLS, CDR2 YYNGEE. The CDR3 DNA follows: TGTGCCAGCAGCGTAGTTAGCCAAGAGACCCAGTACTTC. This codes for CASSVVSQETQYF.

This clonotype was detected only a few times. The V and J genes are TRBV2 and TRBJ2-3; D is possibly TRBD1 (6 bases). Trimming shortened V by 5 bases and J by 0 bases, and 9 bases separated the two germline ends. This CDR3 is built from 14 residues. Germline loops: CDR1 SNHLY, CDR2 FYNNEI. The CDR3 is CASSPQGSTDTQYF. The CDR3, as DNA: TGTGCCAGCAGTCCACAGGGTAGCACAGATACGCAGTATTTT.

This clonotype was picked up many times. The chain has TRBV7-2 and TRBJ2-7; 7 bases line up with TRBD2. The V segment lost 5 bases and the J segment 4 bases; nucleotides outside the gene matches: 11. CDR1 and CDR2 (germline): SGHTA, FQGNSA. The CDR3 is 15 residues long. DNA for the CDR3: TGTGCCAGCAGCGTCGGGACGGGGCGGGGGTACGAGCAGTACTTC. It yields the protein CASSVGTGRGYEQYF.

This clonotype was picked up a small number of times. This may be a read error: a much more frequent sequence differs by one nucleotide. In this CDR3 the conserved last residue, phenylalanine or tryptophan, is missing, so a read error is likely. The chain carries TRBV28 and TRBJ1-1; tentatively, D is TRBD1 (5 bases). V lost 6 bases to trimming and J lost 5 bases, with 19 bases between them. The CDR3 is made up of 15 amino acids. The germline gives CDR1 MDHEN, CDR2 SYDVKM. CDR3 nucleotides: TGTGCCAGCAGCTATCGAGGTGGGGGAGGGACTGAAGCTTTCCTT. This translates into CASSYRGGGGTEAFL.

With regard to this clonotype: Being one base from a much bigger clone, this may be a read error. The chain recombines TRBV6-2 or TRBV6-3 with TRBJ2-7; TRBD1 matches 8 bases. From germline, CDR1 is MNHEY and CDR2 SVGEGT. Trimming cost V 5 bases and J 5 bases; bases outside gene matches: 2. The CDR3 contains 12 residues. The CDR3, as DNA: TGTGCCAGCAGTAGGACAGGGAACGAGCAGTACTTC. Translation gives CASSRTGNEQYF.

The genes are TRBV7-3 and TRBJ2-1; no definite D call. Trimming removed 4 bases at V and 8 bases at J, with 6 bases between. The germline V gene has CDR1 SGHTA and CDR2 FQGTGA. The CDR3 contains 11 residues. CDR3 sequence: CASSSQDEQFF. DNA of the CDR3: TGTGCCAGCAGCTCTCAAGATGAGCAGTTCTTC. The variable domain in full, with the rest retrieved from reference TRBV7-3 and TRBJ2-1, is GAGVSQTPSNKVTEKGKYVELRCDPISGHTALYWYRQSLGQGPEFLIYFQGTGAADDSGLPNDRFFAVRPEGSVSTLKIQRTERGDSAVYLCASSSQDEQFFGPGTRLTVL.

This clonotype was found many times. The chain recombines TRBV7-8 with TRBJ1-1, with a tentative D call TRBD1 (6 bases). There are 12 residues in the CDR3. Trimming took off 3 bases at V and 5 bases at J, with 7 bases between the two ends. CDR1 SGHVS and CDR2 FQNEAQ come from the germline V gene. CDR3 in amino acids: CASSFGTTEAFF. The CDR3 nucleotides read TGTGCCAGCAGCTTCGGGACAACTGAAGCTTTCTTT. The full variable domain, completed using reference TRBV7-8 and TRBJ1-1, is GAGVSQSPRYKVAKRGQDVALRCDPISGHVSLFWYQQALGQGPEFLTYFQNEAQLDKSGLPSDRFFAERPEGSVSTLKIQRTQQEDSAVYLCASSFGTTEAFFGQGTRLTVV.

This clonotype showed up many times. The rearrangement joins TRBV7-2 to TRBJ2-2; no clear D gene. With 5 bases removed from V and 8 bases from J, the gap between germline ends came to 15 bases. Germline V lookup: CDR1 SGHTA, CDR2 FQGNSA. The CDR3 runs to 14 residues. This chain's CDR3 is CASSPLVWVGELFF. As DNA, the CDR3 is TGTGCCAGCAGCCCGCTCGTTTGGGTGGGGGAGCTGTTTTTT.

As for this clonotype: This sequence may be a read error, since a much larger clone differs from it by one base. This chain links TRBV27 with TRBJ2-4, with D possibly matching TRBD2 (5 bases). CDR3 length: 16 amino acids. Germline V gene data show CDR1 as MNHEY and CDR2 as SMNVEV (reference sequence). CDR3 sequence: CASSSHSDLAENIQYF. CDR3 sequence (DNA): TGTGCCAGCAGTTCTCACAGTGATCTAGCCGAAAACATTCAGTACTTC.

The V call is TRBV3-1, the J call TRBJ1-2; D unresolved. CDR3 length equals 14 residues. In germline, CDR1 is LGHDT, CDR2 YNNKEL (reference sequence). Trimming shortened V by 3 bases and J by 5 bases, and 13 bases separated the two germline ends. CDR3 residues: CASSQGTGEYGYTF. DNA of the CDR3: TGTGCCAGCAGCCAGGGAACTGGAGAATATGGCTACACCTTC.

This clonotype has at least ten counts. V and J are TRBV24-1 and TRBJ1-2; D is unclear. V lost 1 base and J 2 bases, leaving 7 bases between the germline ends. The CDR3 extends over 14 amino acids. The germline V gene has CDR1 KGHDR and CDR2 SFDVKD. The CDR3 DNA follows: TGTGCCACCAGTGATTTATACACCAACTATGGCTACACCTTC. Residues: CATSDLYTNYGYTF.

This clonotype was counted ten times or more. The rearrangement uses TRBV24-1 and TRBJ2-2, with a possible D match to TRBD1 (5 bases). The germline gives CDR1 KGHDR, CDR2 SFDVKD. The CDR3 contains 15 residues. V was pared by 4 bases and J by 5 bases, with 13 bases between. CDR3: CATSEHRLRTGELFF. CDR3 bases: TGTGCCACCAGTGAGCACAGGTTACGGACCGGGGAGCTGTTTTTT.